This TCR beta chain was observed in a study of identical twins. TCRdb re-called the 5' RACE reads through MiXCR, storing one row per CDR3 protein. Among 600,000 to 800,000 distinct CDR3 sequences listed, over 20% were seen once. Germline V CDR1 and CDR2: MGHRA, YSYEKL. V was clipped by 0 bases and J by 6 bases, with 12 bases between them. The CDR3 is 15 residues long. As for this clonotype: Its antigen is not identified.

General observations from the study: Models underestimated out-of-frame TCR alpha sharing in monozygotic twins.

The sample was also linked to a second study, of T cells expressing NK-cell markers.

Sequencing input: PBMCs. The V gene is TRBV4-1, the J gene TRBJ1-5; D not resolved. This sequence was found in a woman between 18 and 29 years old in good health. The DNA of the CDR3 is TGCGCCAGCAGCCAAGATGCAACTATCGCTCAGCCCCAGCATTTT. Translating gives CASSQDATIAQPQHF.